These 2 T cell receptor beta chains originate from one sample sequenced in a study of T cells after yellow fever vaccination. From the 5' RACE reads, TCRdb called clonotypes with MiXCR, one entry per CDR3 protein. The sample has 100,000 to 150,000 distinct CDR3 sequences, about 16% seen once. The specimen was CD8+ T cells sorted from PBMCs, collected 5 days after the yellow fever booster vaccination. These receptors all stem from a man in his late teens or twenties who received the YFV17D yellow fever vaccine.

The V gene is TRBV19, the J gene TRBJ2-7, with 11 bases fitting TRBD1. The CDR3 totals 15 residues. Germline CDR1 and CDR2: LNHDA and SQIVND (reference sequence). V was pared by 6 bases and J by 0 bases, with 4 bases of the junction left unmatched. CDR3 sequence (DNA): TGTGCCAGTAGCGACGGGACAGGGGGCTCCTACGAGCAGTACTTC. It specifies CASSDGTGGSYEQYF. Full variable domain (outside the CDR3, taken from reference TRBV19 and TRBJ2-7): DGGITQSPKYLFRKEGQNVTLSCEQNLNHDAMYWYRQDPGQGLRLIYYSQIVNDFQKGDIAEGYSVSREKKESFPLTVTSAQKNPTAFYLCASSDGTGGSYEQYFGPGTRLTVT.

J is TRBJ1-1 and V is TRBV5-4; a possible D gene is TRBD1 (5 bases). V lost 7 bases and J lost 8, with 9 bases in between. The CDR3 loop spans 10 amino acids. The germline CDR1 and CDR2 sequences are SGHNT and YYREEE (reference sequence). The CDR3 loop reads CASGHEEAFF. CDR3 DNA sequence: TGTGCCAGCGGACACGAAGAAGCTTTCTTT.